This T cell receptor beta chain was sequenced for a study of shared clonotypes between healthy human individuals. Clones were sequenced by immunoSEQ multiplex PCR, and TCRdb holds only the in-frame ones, with some missing. This table has 2 million to 2.5 million clones, more than 90% appearing once. This sequence originates from a man younger than 30 in good health. The sequenced material came from naive CD4+ T cells sorted from blood. The subset here: CD45RA+ positively selected.

The CDR3 bases are TGTGCCAGCAGCGACCCTAGTATAAATACGCAGTATTTT. It translates to CASSDPSINTQYF. This chain joins TRBV6-6 and TRBJ2-3; D remains unclear. The CDR3 covers 13 residues. Germline CDR1 and CDR2: MNHNY and SVGAGI (reference sequence). The germline V and J ends were trimmed by 6 bases and 7 bases, with 14 bases remaining between them.